The text below deals with one T cell receptor beta chain. Using immunoSEQ multiplex PCR, the repertoire was profiled, and TCRdb retains in-frame clones only, with some absent. Here the sample spans approximately 210,000 clones, 80% to 90% being singletons. The data belong to a study of blood T cell repertoires in COVID-19. About the research overall: T cells, B-cell-depleted T cells, or PBMCs provided the cDNA or gDNA that served as material.

Germline V CDR1 and CDR2: DFQATT, SNEGSKA (reference sequence). V lost 5 bases to trimming and J lost 9 bases, with 11 bases between them. This CDR3 comprises 11 residues. Sequenced sample: PBMCs or T cells enriched from blood (not recorded which). This sequence originates from a woman aged 50 to 60 with acute COVID-19. V usage is TRBV20-1 and J usage is TRBJ2-1; D possibly corresponds to TRBD1 (5 bases). The CDR3: CSAHDSSEQFF. In DNA, the CDR3 is TGCAGTGCTCATGACAGTTCTGAGCAGTTCTTC.